The TCR beta chain described here comes from a study of blood T cell repertoires in COVID-19. Study as a whole: The cDNA or gDNA used as material had been derived from T cells, B-cell-depleted T cells, or PBMCs.

V trimming: 3 bases; J trimming: 0 bases; junction bases outside the gene matches: 13. The CDR3 runs 19 residues. Per germline, CDR1 KGHSH and CDR2 LQKENI. Individuals drawn from about two dozen US areas were about 18 to 95 years old. Per the original methods: Using reference gene primer amplification, nucleated cell counts were estimated. Sequencing used immunoSEQ multiplex PCR; TCRdb keeps in-frame clones, though not all of them. That table supplies the V and J calls and clone size; D and trimming were determined from the DNA. Of 470,000 or so clones in the sample, roughly nine tenths were seen once.

The gene calls are TRBV18 and TRBJ2-7; 11 bases are shared with TRBD2. The clonotype was recovered from a woman younger than 30 with acute COVID-19. What was sequenced was PBMCs or T cells enriched from blood (not recorded which). The CDR3 sequence: CASSPSKEETSGDSYEQYF. As DNA, the CDR3 is TGTGCCAGCTCACCGTCAAAAGAGGAGACTAGCGGGGACTCCTACGAGCAGTACTTC.